Listed below are T cell receptor beta chains from one sample, sequenced in a study of cytomegalovirus exposure and HLA in healthy donors. Measured with immunoSEQ multiplex PCR; TCRdb has only the in-frame clones, and not every one. The sample has 140,000 to 150,000 clones; approximately 81% are singletons. Material: PBMCs. These receptors came from a woman between 35 and 50 years old in good health and CMV-seropositive. Each CDR3 is given with its conserved first and last residue. Fields, in order: clone size, D gene, J gene, V gene, CDR3 protein, CDR3 DNA. D genes are given only for firm matches. Only some rows state a clone size, as once, few, many or a class for expanded clones.

clone_size: NA
d_call: TRBD1
j_call: TRBJ1-2
v_call: TRBV7-2
cdr3_aa: CASSLVTGGVNYGYTF
cdr3_nt: TGTGCCAGCAGCTTAGTCACAGGGGGCGTTAACTATGGCTACACCTTC

clone_size: NA
d_call: TRBD2
j_call: TRBJ2-7
v_call: TRBV11-2
cdr3_aa: CASSLSGSGLAVHEQYF
cdr3_nt: TGTGCCAGCAGCCTATCAGGGTCGGGACTAGCGGTCCACGAGCAGTACTTC

clone_size: NA
d_call: TRBD1
j_call: TRBJ2-5
v_call: TRBV7-2
cdr3_aa: CASSLQTQGEQYF
cdr3_nt: TGTGCCAGCAGCCTACAAACGCAGGGGGAGCAGTACTTC

clone_size: few
d_call: NA
j_call: TRBJ1-5
v_call: TRBV19
cdr3_aa: CASSIGGDGLHF
cdr3_nt: TGTGCCAGTAGTATTGGGGGGGACGGTCTGCATTTT

clone_size: NA
d_call: TRBD2
j_call: TRBJ2-7
v_call: TRBV18
cdr3_aa: CASSLGLAGASYEQYF
cdr3_nt: TGTGCCAGCTCACTAGGACTAGCGGGGGCCTCCTACGAGCAGTACTTC

clone_size: many
d_call: TRBD2
j_call: TRBJ2-1
v_call: TRBV2
cdr3_aa: CASSERTSGYNEQFF
cdr3_nt: TGTGCCAGCAGTGAAAGGACTAGCGGTTACAATGAGCAGTTCTTC

clone_size: NA
d_call: TRBD2
j_call: TRBJ2-7
v_call: TRBV5-3
cdr3_aa: CARSSRLAGPPGEQYF
cdr3_nt: TGTGCCAGAAGCTCCAGACTAGCGGGGCCCCCGGGCGAGCAGTACTTC

clone_size: NA
d_call: NA
j_call: TRBJ2-1
v_call: TRBV7-9
cdr3_aa: CASSPRLGPEAQFF
cdr3_nt: TGTGCCAGCAGCCCTAGGTTGGGGCCCGAGGCACAGTTCTTC

clone_size: NA
d_call: NA
j_call: TRBJ1-2
v_call: TRBV7-9
cdr3_aa: CASSGGGGLGYTF
cdr3_nt: TGTGCCAGCAGCGGTGGGGGAGGTCTTGGCTACACCTTC

clone_size: once
d_call: TRBD2
j_call: TRBJ2-7
v_call: TRBV7-2
cdr3_aa: CASSPQSGGGPYEQYF
cdr3_nt: TGTGCCAGCAGCCCCCAGTCTGGGGGGGGACCCTACGAGCAGTACTTC

clone_size: NA
d_call: NA
j_call: TRBJ1-2
v_call: TRBV6-5
cdr3_aa: CASSYAGYYGYTF
cdr3_nt: TGTGCCAGCAGTTACGCCGGGTACTATGGCTACACCTTC

clone_size: NA
d_call: TRBD2
j_call: TRBJ2-1
v_call: TRBV9
cdr3_aa: CASSVGLAVLPGEQFF
cdr3_nt: TGTGCCAGCAGCGTAGGGCTAGCGGTTTTGCCCGGGGAGCAGTTCTTC

clone_size: NA
d_call: TRBD2
j_call: TRBJ2-1
v_call: TRBV9
cdr3_aa: CASSEILLAGEYNEQFF
cdr3_nt: TGTGCCAGCAGCGAGATCCTTCTAGCGGGAGAGTACAATGAGCAGTTCTTC

clone_size: NA
d_call: TRBD1
j_call: TRBJ2-7
v_call: TRBV4-2
cdr3_aa: CASSQGPGTGGYEQYF
cdr3_nt: TGTGCCAGCAGCCAAGGCCCAGGGACAGGGGGATACGAGCAGTACTTC

clone_size: NA
d_call: NA
j_call: TRBJ2-1
v_call: TRBV11-2
cdr3_aa: CASRNSGLGEQFF
cdr3_nt: TGTGCCAGCAGAAATTCCGGACTCGGTGAGCAGTTCTTC

clone_size: once
d_call: NA
j_call: TRBJ2-6
v_call: TRBV11-1
cdr3_aa: CASSLARPRVSVGANVLTF
cdr3_nt: TGTGCCAGCAGCTTAGCGAGACCCAGGGTCAGCGTTGGGGCCAACGTCCTGACTTTC

clone_size: NA
d_call: NA
j_call: TRBJ2-4
v_call: TRBV6-5
cdr3_aa: CASRGASIDIQYF
cdr3_nt: TGTGCCAGCAGGGGGGCTAGTATTGACATTCAGTACTTC

clone_size: NA
d_call: TRBD2
j_call: TRBJ2-7
v_call: TRBV7-2
cdr3_aa: CASSVTGPTSGGTLLWYF
cdr3_nt: TGTGCCAGCAGCGTCACGGGCCCTACTAGCGGGGGTACCTTATTATGGTACTTC

clone_size: NA
d_call: TRBD2
j_call: TRBJ2-5
v_call: TRBV7-9
cdr3_aa: CATEAGEYQETQYF
cdr3_nt: TGTGCCACTGAGGCGGGGGAATACCAAGAGACCCAGTACTTC

clone_size: few
d_call: TRBD1
j_call: TRBJ1-3
v_call: TRBV6-5
cdr3_aa: CASSRGTASGNTIYF
cdr3_nt: TGTGCCAGCAGTCGCGGGACAGCCTCTGGAAACACCATATATTTT